A single sample is the source of the 24 T cell receptor beta chains below, sequenced in a study of blood T cell repertoires in COVID-19. The data were produced by immunoSEQ multiplex PCR, yet TCRdb's version contains in-frame clones alone and is incomplete. The sample has about 210,000 clones, around 85% seen once. The sequencing input was peripheral blood. The receptors here all came from a woman between 65 and 79 years old with COVID-19, enrolled during active disease.

The chain is built from TRBV7-9 and TRBJ2-7; D gene ambiguous. CDR1 and CDR2 from the germline V gene are SEHNR and FQNEAQ (reference sequence). The ends were cut back, 5 bases at V and 0 bases at J, with 14 bases in the middle. The CDR3 runs to 15 residues. The CDR3 reads CASSGAGLGSYEQYF. In DNA form, the CDR3 reads TGTGCCAGCAGCGGAGCCGGGTTAGGCTCCTACGAGCAGTACTTC.

This CDR3 is CASRGTGGQSNYGYTF. CDR3 DNA sequence: TGTGCCAGCAGGGGGACAGGGGGCCAATCTAACTATGGCTACACCTTC. V usage is TRBV28 and J usage is TRBJ1-2; 12 positions agree with TRBD1. Germline trimming cut 6 bases from V and 0 bases from J; bases unmatched to any gene: 5. The CDR3 has 16 residues. Germline lookup yields CDR1 MDHEN and CDR2 SYDVKM.

The chain combines TRBV6-5 with TRBJ1-1; 7 positions agree with TRBD1. V lost 6 bases to trimming and J lost 0 bases; unmatched junction nucleotides: 7. CDR3 length equals 15 residues. Germline V lookup: CDR1 MNHEY, CDR2 SVGAGI. CDR3 sequence: CASREDRRLNTEAFF. The CDR3, as DNA: TGTGCCAGCAGGGAGGACAGGCGCTTGAACACTGAAGCTTTCTTT.

V gene TRBV6-2 or TRBV6-3 combines with J gene TRBJ1-1; a weak D match, TRBD1 (6 bases). V lost 2 bases to trimming and J lost 0 bases, with 13 bases between them. CDR1 is MNHEY and CDR2 is SVGEGT in the germline V gene. CDR3 length: 16 residues. CDR3 residues: CASSYRTVIMNTEAFF. CDR3 DNA: TGTGCCAGCAGTTACAGGACAGTAATTATGAACACTGAAGCTTTCTTT.

The rearrangement uses TRBV7-2 and TRBJ1-2; D is unclear. V shed 5 bases and J shed 4 bases, with 14 bases lying between them. The V gene's germline CDR1 is SGHTA and CDR2 FQGNSA. The CDR3 consists of 14 residues. The DNA for the CDR3 is TGTGCCAGCAGCCCGCTTACAGTCTTCTATGGCTACACCTTC. Translating it yields CASSPLTVFYGYTF. The complete variable domain, with remaining parts taken from reference TRBV7-2 and TRBJ1-2, reads GAGVSQSPSNKVTEKGKDVELRCDPISGHTALYWYRQSLGQGLEFLIYFQGNSAPDKSGLPSDRFSAERTGGSVSTLTIQRTQQEDSAVYLCASSPLTVFYGYTFGSGTRLTVV.

The CDR3 region is CASSLDRARQETQYF. CDR3 DNA: TGCGCCAGCAGTTTAGACAGGGCCCGTCAAGAGACCCAGTACTTC. The genes are TRBV5-1 and TRBJ2-5, with TRBD1 matching over 7 bases. CDR1 and CDR2 (germline): SGHRS, YFSETQ. The CDR3 extends over 15 amino acids. The junction had 9 bases not matched to a gene; V was cut back by 5 bases and J by 2 bases.

This rearrangement joins TRBV7-3 to TRBJ2-5; D may be TRBD2 (5 bases). Germline-derived CDR1 and CDR2 are SGHTA and FQGTGA. The CDR3 has 15 residues. Deletions cut 5 bases from V and 0 bases from J, with 13 bases between. The DNA for the CDR3 is TGTGCCAGCAGCCTAGCCCCGGGGTACCAAGAGACCCAGTACTTC. This gives the protein CASSLAPGYQETQYF.

The chain uses TRBV11-3 and TRBJ1-5; perhaps TRBD1 as D (5 bases). Trimming removed 3 bases from V and 2 bases from J, with 11 bases in between. Germline V gene lookup returns CDR1 SGHNT and CDR2 YENEEA. The CDR3 sequence is 15 residues long. Here the CDR3 reads CASSLGGDGNQPQHF. The CDR3 bases are TGTGCCAGCAGCTTGGGGGGAGACGGCAATCAGCCCCAGCATTTT.

J is TRBJ1-1 and V is TRBV6-4; 9 bases agree with TRBD1. The germline gives CDR1 MRHNA, CDR2 SNTAGT. V was clipped by 8 bases and J by 6 bases; unmatched bases: 7. The length of the CDR3 is 13 residues. The CDR3 nucleotides read TGTGCCAGCGGCCGGGACAGGGAGTCTGAAGCTTTCTTT. Its protein is CASGRDRESEAFF.

The rearrangement links TRBV7-9 to TRBJ2-7, with D perhaps matching TRBD2 (6 bases). Germline V CDR1 and CDR2: SEHNR, FQNEAQ (reference sequence). This CDR3 contains 15 residues. V was cut by 1 base and J by 5 bases, with 15 bases left in between. DNA for the CDR3: TGTGCCAGCAGCTTAGAGGTGGCGGGGTTACACGAGCAGTACTTC. Its protein is CASSLEVAGLHEQYF.

V usage is TRBV7-9 and J usage is TRBJ2-7; no definite D call. Trimming removed 1 base at V and 0 bases at J, with 7 bases between. Germline values: CDR1 SEHNR, CDR2 FQNEAQ (reference sequence). CDR3 length equals 14 residues. CDR3 region: CASSLVAASYEQYF. CDR3 nucleotides: TGTGCCAGCAGCTTAGTGGCGGCCTCCTACGAGCAGTACTTC.

The V gene is TRBV6-5, the J gene TRBJ2-5; 11 bases are a match to TRBD1. The V gene's germline CDR1 is MNHEY and CDR2 SVGAGI. With 6 bases clipped from V and 5 bases from J, the junction kept 5 bases outside the gene matches. The CDR3 is made up of 14 amino acids. The chain's CDR3 is CASSGQGASETQYF. CDR3 nucleotides: TGTGCCAGCAGCGGACAGGGGGCATCGGAGACCCAGTACTTC.

This rearrangement joins TRBV28 to TRBJ2-7; TRBD2 matches at 7 bases. Per the germline V gene, CDR1 is MDHEN and CDR2 is SYDVKM. The ends lost 7 bases at V and 3 bases at J; junction bases unmatched: 9. The CDR3 runs 14 residues. The chain's CDR3 is CASTPPGEGYEQYF. Here the CDR3 DNA reads TGTGCCAGCACCCCTCCGGGGGAGGGCTACGAGCAGTACTTC.

This clone was detected only a few times. V gene TRBV30 combines with J gene TRBJ1-2; possibly TRBD1 for D (6 bases). V lost 0 bases to trimming and J lost 1 base, with 12 bases between them. This CDR3 contains 15 residues. Germline loops: CDR1 GTSNPN, CDR2 SVGIG (reference sequence). The CDR3 reads CAWSVGGIINYGYTF. The CDR3 bases are TGTGCCTGGAGTGTAGGGGGAATAATTAACTATGGCTACACCTTC.

The chain links TRBV27 to TRBJ2-5, with 10 bases matching TRBD2. This CDR3 spans 15 amino acids. CDR1 MNHEY and CDR2 SMNVEV come from the germline V gene (reference sequence). V dropped 8 bases and J dropped 4; count of bases not matched to a gene: 10. CDR3 amino acids: CASAQSLAGVETQYF. CDR3 nucleotide sequence: TGTGCCAGCGCTCAGAGTCTAGCGGGAGTAGAGACCCAGTACTTC.

This chain links TRBV4-3 with TRBJ1-6; tentatively, D is TRBD1 (6 bases). The CDR3 has 16 amino acids. Per germline, CDR1 LGHNA and CDR2 YSLEER. V was shortened by 3 bases and J by 11 bases, with 20 bases between the two germline ends. The chain's CDR3 is CASSQAFVLGAAPLHF. The CDR3 DNA reads as TGCGCCAGCAGCCAGGCCTTCGTACTGGGGGCCGCACCCCTCCACTTT.

The gene calls are TRBV5-1 and TRBJ1-4; 10 bases are a match to TRBD1. Trimming cost V 0 bases and J 8 bases; bases outside gene matches: 4. CDR3 length equals 15 residues. CDR1 is SGHRS and CDR2 is YFSETQ in the germline V gene. The CDR3 protein is CASSLVDRGREKLFF. The CDR3 region has the DNA TGCGCCAGCAGCTTGGTCGACAGGGGGCGAGAAAAACTGTTTTTT.

In its sample, this clone was seen once. The chain carries TRBV27 and TRBJ1-5; the D is unclear. Trimming cost V 3 bases and J 7 bases, with 13 bases left between them. Germline CDR1 MNHEY, CDR2 SMNVEV (reference sequence). The CDR3 is 14 residues long. The CDR3 spells CASSLWASGQPQHF. The CDR3, as DNA: TGTGCCAGCAGTTTGTGGGCCTCAGGACAGCCCCAGCATTTT.

This chain connects TRBV9 to TRBJ2-1, with D possibly being TRBD2 (5 bases). Trimming cost V 0 bases and J 8 bases, with 15 bases left between them. Per the germline V gene, CDR1 is SGDLS and CDR2 is YYNGEE. The CDR3 has 15 residues. CDR3 loop: CASSVERLATHEQFF. CDR3 DNA sequence: TGTGCCAGCAGCGTAGAACGCCTAGCTACCCATGAGCAGTTCTTC.

This chain connects TRBV2 to TRBJ2-7, with D tentatively TRBD1 (6 bases). Germline V gene data show CDR1 as SNHLY and CDR2 as FYNNEI. CDR3 length: 14 amino acids. V dropped 7 bases and J dropped 0 bases, with 13 bases sitting between them. CDR3 residues: CASTARDNSYEQYF. The CDR3 DNA is TGTGCCAGCACCGCCCGGGACAACTCCTACGAGCAGTACTTC. Variable domain in full (rest from reference TRBV2 and TRBJ2-7): EPEVTQTPSHQVTQMGQEVILRCVPISNHLYFYWYRQILGQKVEFLVSFYNNEISEKSEIFDDQFSVERPDGSNFTLKIRSTKLEDSAMYFCASTARDNSYEQYFGPGTRLTVT.

This chain connects TRBV24-1 to TRBJ1-1; tentatively, D is TRBD1 (6 bases). The CDR3 is 14 residues long. CDR1 and CDR2 (germline): KGHDR, SFDVKD. V lost 4 bases, J lost 11 bases, and 19 bases lay in between. The CDR3 DNA reads TGTGCCACCAGTGAGGCGTGGGGGGGCCAAGGGGCTTTCTTT. Encoded protein: CATSEAWGGQGAFF.

This clone was seen only a few times. The J gene is TRBJ1-2, the V gene TRBV5-8, with 8 bases aligning to TRBD1. Germline CDR1 reads SGHTS; CDR2 reads YDEGEE. The CDR3 is 14 residues long. Trimming at V came to 4 bases and at J to 7 bases, leaving 9 bases not matched to a gene. The DNA of the CDR3 is TGTGCCAGCAGCGTGAGACAGGGGACGGTTGGCTACACCTTC. This codes for CASSVRQGTVGYTF.

V and J are TRBV28 and TRBJ2-7; D might be TRBD2 (5 bases). The CDR3 is 18 amino acids. The germline CDR1 and CDR2 sequences are MDHEN and SYDVKM. V lost 2 bases, J lost 5 bases, and 25 bases lay in between. CDR3 bases: TGTGCCAGCAGTTTAGAGGCCGTGAGGGATCCCCCAGGCCACGAGCAGTACTTC. It codes for CASSLEAVRDPPGHEQYF.

J is TRBJ1-3 and V is TRBV27; 9 bases align to TRBD1. The trim removed 5 bases at V and 11 bases at J, leaving 4 bases unmatched. Germline V gene sequence: CDR1 MNHEY, CDR2 SMNVEV (reference sequence). The CDR3 has 12 amino acids. In DNA form, the CDR3 reads TGTGCCAGCAGTACCAGACAGGGGGCCATATATTTT. This encodes CASSTRQGAIYF.